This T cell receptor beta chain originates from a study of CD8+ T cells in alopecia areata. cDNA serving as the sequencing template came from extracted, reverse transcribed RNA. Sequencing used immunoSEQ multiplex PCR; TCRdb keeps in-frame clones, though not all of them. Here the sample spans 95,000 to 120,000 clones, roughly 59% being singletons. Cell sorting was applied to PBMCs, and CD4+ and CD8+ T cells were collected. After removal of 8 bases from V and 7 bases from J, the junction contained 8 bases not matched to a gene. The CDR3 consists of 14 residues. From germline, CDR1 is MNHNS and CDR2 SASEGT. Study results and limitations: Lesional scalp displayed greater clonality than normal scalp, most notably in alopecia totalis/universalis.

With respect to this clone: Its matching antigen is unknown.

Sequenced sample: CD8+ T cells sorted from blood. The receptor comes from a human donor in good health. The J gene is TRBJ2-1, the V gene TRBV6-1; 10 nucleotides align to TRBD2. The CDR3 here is CASYSGGPGNEQFF. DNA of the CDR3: TGTGCCAGCTATAGCGGGGGGCCGGGGAATGAGCAGTTCTTC.